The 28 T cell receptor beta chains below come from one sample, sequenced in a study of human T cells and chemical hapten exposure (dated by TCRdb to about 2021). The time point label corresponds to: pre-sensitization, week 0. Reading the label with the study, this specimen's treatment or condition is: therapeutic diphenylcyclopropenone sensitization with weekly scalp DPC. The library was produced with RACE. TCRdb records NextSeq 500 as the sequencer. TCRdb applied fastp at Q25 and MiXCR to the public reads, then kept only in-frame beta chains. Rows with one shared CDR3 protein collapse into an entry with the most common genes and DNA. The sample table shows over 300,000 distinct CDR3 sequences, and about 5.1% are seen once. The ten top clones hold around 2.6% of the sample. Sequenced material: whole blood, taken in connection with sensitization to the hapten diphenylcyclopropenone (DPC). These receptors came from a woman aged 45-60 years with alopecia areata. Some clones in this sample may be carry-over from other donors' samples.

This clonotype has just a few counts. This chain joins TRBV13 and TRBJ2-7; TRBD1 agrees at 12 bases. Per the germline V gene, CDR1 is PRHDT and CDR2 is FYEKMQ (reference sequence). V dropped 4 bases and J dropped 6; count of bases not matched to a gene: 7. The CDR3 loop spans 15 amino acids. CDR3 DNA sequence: TGTGCCAGCAGCTCCCGGGACAGGGGGCTTCGCGAGCAGTACTTC. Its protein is CASSSRDRGLREQYF.

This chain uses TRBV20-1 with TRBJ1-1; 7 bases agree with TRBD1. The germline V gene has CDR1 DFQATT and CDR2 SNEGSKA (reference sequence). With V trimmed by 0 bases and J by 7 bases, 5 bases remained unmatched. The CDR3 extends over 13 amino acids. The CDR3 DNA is TGCAGTGCTAGAGATCGGGGGACAGTTGAAGCTTTCTTT. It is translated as CSARDRGTVEAFF.

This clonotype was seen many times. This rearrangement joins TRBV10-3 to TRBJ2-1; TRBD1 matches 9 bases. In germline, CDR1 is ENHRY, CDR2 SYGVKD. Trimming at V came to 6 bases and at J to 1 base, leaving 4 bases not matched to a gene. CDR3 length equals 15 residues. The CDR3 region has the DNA TGTGCCATCAGCACAGGGGGCTTATCCTACAATGAGCAGTTCTTC. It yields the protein CAISTGGLSYNEQFF.

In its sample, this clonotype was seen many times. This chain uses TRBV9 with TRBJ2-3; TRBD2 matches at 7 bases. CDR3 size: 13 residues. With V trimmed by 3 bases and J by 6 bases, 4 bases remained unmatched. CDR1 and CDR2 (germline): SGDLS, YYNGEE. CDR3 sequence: CASSASGTDTQYF. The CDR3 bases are TGTGCCAGCAGCGCGAGCGGGACGGATACGCAGTATTTT.

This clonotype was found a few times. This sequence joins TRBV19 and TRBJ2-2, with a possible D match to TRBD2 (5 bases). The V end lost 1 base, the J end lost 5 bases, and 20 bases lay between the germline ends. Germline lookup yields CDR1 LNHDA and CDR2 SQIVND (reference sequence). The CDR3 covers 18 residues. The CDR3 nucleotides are TGTGCCAGTAGTATAGTAGCGCAGACCATGGTGGGGACCGGGGAGCTGTTTTTT. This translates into CASSIVAQTMVGTGELFF.

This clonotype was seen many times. CDR3 DNA sequence: TGTGCCAGCAGCCAAGGAAGAGTGGCTGAGCAGTTCTTC. Encoded protein: CASSQGRVAEQFF. The chain employs TRBV3-1 and TRBJ2-1; D not resolved. The CDR3 spans 13 residues. The germline CDR1 and CDR2 sequences are LGHDT and YNNKEL (reference sequence). V shed 1 base and J shed 9 bases, with 10 bases lying between them.

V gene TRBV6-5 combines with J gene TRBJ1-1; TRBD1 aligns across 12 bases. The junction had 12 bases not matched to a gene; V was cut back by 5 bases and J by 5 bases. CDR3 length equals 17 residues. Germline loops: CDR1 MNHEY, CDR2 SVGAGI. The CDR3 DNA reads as TGTGCCAGCAGTCGCACGGGACAGGGGGCGGGAAAGACTGAAGCTTTCTTT. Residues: CASSRTGQGAGKTEAFF.

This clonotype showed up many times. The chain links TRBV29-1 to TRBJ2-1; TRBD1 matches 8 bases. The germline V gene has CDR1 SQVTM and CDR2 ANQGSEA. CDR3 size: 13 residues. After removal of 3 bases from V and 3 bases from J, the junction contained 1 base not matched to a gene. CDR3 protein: CSVDGTGYNEQFF. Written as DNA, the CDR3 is TGCAGCGTTGACGGGACAGGCTACAATGAGCAGTTCTTC.

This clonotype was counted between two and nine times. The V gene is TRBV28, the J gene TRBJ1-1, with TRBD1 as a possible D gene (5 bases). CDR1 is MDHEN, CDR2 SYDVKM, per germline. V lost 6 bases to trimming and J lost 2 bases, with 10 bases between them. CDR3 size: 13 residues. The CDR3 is CASRSGYNTEAFF. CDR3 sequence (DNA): TGTGCCAGCAGGTCAGGGTACAACACTGAAGCTTTCTTT.

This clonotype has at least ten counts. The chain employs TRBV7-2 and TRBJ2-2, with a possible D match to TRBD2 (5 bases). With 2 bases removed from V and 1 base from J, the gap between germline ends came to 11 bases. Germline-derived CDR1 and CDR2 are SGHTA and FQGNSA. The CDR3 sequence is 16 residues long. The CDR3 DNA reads TGTGCCAGCAGCTTAAGAGGGAGCCGGAACACCGGGGAGCTGTTTTTT. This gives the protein CASSLRGSRNTGELFF.

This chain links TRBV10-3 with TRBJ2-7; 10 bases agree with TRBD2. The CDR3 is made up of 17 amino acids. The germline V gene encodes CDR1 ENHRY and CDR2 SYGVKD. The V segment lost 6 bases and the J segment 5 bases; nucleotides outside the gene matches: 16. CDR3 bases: TGTGCCATCAGCCCTTCGGCGGCTAGCGGGAGTGGAGACGAGCAGTACTTC. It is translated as CAISPSAASGSGDEQYF.

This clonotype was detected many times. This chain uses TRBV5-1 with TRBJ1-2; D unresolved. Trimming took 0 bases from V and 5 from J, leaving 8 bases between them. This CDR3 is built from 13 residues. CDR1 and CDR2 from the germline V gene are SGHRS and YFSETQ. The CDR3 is CASSLGQVYGYTF. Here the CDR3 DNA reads TGCGCCAGCAGCTTGGGGCAGGTATATGGCTACACCTTC.

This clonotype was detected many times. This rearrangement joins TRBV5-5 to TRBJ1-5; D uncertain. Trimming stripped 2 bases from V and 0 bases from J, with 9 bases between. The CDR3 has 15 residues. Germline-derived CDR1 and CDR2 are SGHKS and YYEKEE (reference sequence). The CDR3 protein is CASSLGPNSNQPQHF. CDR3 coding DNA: TGTGCCAGCAGCTTAGGCCCGAATAGCAATCAGCCCCAGCATTTT.

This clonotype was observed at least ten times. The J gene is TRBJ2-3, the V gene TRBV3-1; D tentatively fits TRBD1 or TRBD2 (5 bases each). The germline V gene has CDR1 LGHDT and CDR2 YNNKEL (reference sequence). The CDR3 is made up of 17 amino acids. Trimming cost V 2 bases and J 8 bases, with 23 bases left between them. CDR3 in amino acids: CASSQTLRGGLEVTQYF. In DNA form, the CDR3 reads TGTGCCAGCAGCCAAACTCTGAGGGGCGGATTAGAAGTTACGCAGTATTTT.

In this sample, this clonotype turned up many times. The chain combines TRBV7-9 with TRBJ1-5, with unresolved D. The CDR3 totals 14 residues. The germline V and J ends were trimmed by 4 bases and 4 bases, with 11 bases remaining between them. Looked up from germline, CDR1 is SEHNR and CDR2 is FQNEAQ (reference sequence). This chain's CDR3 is CASSSPGLNQPQHF. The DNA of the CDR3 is TGTGCCAGCAGCTCGCCGGGTTTGAATCAGCCCCAGCATTTT.

The CDR3, as DNA: TGCAGCGTTCCAAGGGGGCAGTACTTC. Amino acid sequence: CSVPRGQYF. The chain carries TRBV29-1 and TRBJ2-7; a weak D match, TRBD1 (5 bases). Trimming cost V 5 bases and J 9 bases, with 8 bases left between them. The germline CDR1 and CDR2 sequences are SQVTM and ANQGSEA. This CDR3 has 9 residues.

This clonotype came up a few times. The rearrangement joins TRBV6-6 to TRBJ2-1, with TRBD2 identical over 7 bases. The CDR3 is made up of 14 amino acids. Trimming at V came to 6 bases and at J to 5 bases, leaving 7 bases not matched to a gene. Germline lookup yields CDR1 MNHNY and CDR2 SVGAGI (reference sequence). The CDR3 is CASSPSGTHNEQFF. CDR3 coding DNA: TGTGCCAGCAGCCCTAGCGGCACCCACAATGAGCAGTTCTTC.

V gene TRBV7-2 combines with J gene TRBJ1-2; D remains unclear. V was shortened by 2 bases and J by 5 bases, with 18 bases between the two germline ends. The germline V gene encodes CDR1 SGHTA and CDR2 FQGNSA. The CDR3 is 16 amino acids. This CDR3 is CASSLRSLSADYGYTF. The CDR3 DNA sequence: TGTGCCAGCAGCTTAAGATCTCTGTCGGCAGATTATGGCTACACCTTC.

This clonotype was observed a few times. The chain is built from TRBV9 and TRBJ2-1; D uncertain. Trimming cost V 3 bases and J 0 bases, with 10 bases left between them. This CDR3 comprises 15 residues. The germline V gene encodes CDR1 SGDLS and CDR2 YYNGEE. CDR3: CASSATASSYNEQFF. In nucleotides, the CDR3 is TGTGCCAGCAGCGCCACAGCGAGCTCCTACAATGAGCAGTTCTTC.

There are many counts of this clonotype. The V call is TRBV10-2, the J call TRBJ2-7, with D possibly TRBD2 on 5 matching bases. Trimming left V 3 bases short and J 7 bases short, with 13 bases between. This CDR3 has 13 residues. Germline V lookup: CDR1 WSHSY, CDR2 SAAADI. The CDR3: CASSEGAPGEQYF. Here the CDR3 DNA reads TGCGCCAGCAGTGAAGGTGCGCCGGGGGAGCAGTACTTC.

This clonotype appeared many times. CDR3 DNA: TGTGCCAGCAGTCCGGACTTGCCTCGGACCTACGAGCAGTACTTC. Protein sequence: CASSPDLPRTYEQYF. The chain joins TRBV27 to TRBJ2-7, with D perhaps TRBD2 (5 bases). The CDR3 spans 15 residues. V lost 5 bases to trimming and J lost 2 bases, with 16 bases between them. Germline CDR1 and CDR2: MNHEY and SMNVEV (reference sequence).

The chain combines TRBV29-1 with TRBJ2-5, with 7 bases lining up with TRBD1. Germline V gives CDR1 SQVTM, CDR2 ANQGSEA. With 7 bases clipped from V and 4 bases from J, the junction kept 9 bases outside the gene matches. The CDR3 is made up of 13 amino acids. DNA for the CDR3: TGCAGCGCGACGACAGGGATGGTAGAGACCCAGTACTTC. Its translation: CSATTGMVETQYF.

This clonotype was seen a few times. The DNA of the CDR3 is TGTGCCTGGAGTAGAGGGGGGGAGACCCAGTACTTC. This encodes CAWSRGGETQYF. This chain joins TRBV30 and TRBJ2-5; D possibly matches TRBD1 or TRBD2 (6 bases each). From germline, CDR1 is GTSNPN and CDR2 SVGIG (reference sequence). CDR3 length: 12 residues. The germline V and J ends were trimmed by 2 bases and 5 bases, with 9 bases remaining between them. Supplemented by reference TRBV30 and TRBJ2-5, the full variable domain reads SQTIHQWPATLVQPVGSPLSLECTVEGTSNPNLYWYRQAAGRGLQLLFYSVGIGQISSEVPQNLSASRPQDRQFILSSKKLLLSDSGFYLCAWSRGGETQYFGPGTRLLVL.

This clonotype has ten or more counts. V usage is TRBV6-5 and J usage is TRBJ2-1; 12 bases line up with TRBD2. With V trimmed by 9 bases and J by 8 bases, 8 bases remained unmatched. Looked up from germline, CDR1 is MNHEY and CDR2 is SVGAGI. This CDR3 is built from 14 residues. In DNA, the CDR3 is TGTGCCAGTACCCCGGGACTAGCGGGTTATGAGCAGTTCTTC. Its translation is CASTPGLAGYEQFF.

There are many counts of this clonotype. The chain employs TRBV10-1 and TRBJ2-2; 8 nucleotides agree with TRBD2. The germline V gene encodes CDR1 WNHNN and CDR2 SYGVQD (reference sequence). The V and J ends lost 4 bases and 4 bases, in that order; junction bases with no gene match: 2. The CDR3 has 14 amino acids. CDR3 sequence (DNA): TGCGCCAGCAGTGCTCTAGCGGGCACCGGGGAGCTGTTTTTT. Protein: CASSALAGTGELFF.

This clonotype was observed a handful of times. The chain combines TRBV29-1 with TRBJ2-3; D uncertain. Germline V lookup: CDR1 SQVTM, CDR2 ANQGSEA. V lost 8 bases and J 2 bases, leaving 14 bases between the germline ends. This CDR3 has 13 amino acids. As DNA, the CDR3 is TGCAGCCCGACGGTAGCAGACACAGATACGCAGTATTTT. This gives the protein CSPTVADTDTQYF.

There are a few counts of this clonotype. Here the CDR3 reads CASSPNWSLHEQYF. The CDR3 coding sequence is TGTGCCAGCAGCCCCAATTGGTCCCTCCACGAGCAGTACTTC. This chain connects TRBV11-3 to TRBJ2-7; D remains unclear. V was trimmed by 5 bases and J by 5 bases, leaving 16 bases between them. This CDR3 is built from 14 residues. CDR1 and CDR2 (germline): SGHNT, YENEEA.

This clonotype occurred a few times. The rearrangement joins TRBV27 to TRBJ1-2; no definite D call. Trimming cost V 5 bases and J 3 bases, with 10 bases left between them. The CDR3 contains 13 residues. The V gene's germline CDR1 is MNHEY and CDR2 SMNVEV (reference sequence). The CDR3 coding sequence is TGTGCCAGCAGTACAGCGATAGACTATGGCTACACCTTC. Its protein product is CASSTAIDYGYTF.